This T cell receptor (beta chain) is drawn from a study of T cell responses to AZD1222 COVID-19 vaccine. Study-wide results and caveats: It was only a handful of AZD1222 recipients who were seropositive at baseline.

The V end lost 5 bases, the J end lost 0 bases, and 5 bases lay between the germline ends. Germline-derived CDR1 and CDR2 are PRHDT and FYEKMQ (reference sequence). The CDR3 loop spans 14 amino acids. Note on this clone: The antigen is not known.

Profiled with immunoSEQ multiplex PCR; TCRdb holds only in-frame clones, not every one. Among some 200,000 clones listed, more than 75% were seen once. The source of this sequence is an adult in good health. This specimen was peripheral blood, taken on day 0 of AZD1222 vaccination. The chain couples TRBV13 to TRBJ2-6; D unresolved. CDR3 sequence (DNA): TGTGCCAGCAGCGCTAACTCTGGGGCCAACGTCCTGACTTTC. Its protein is CASSANSGANVLTF.